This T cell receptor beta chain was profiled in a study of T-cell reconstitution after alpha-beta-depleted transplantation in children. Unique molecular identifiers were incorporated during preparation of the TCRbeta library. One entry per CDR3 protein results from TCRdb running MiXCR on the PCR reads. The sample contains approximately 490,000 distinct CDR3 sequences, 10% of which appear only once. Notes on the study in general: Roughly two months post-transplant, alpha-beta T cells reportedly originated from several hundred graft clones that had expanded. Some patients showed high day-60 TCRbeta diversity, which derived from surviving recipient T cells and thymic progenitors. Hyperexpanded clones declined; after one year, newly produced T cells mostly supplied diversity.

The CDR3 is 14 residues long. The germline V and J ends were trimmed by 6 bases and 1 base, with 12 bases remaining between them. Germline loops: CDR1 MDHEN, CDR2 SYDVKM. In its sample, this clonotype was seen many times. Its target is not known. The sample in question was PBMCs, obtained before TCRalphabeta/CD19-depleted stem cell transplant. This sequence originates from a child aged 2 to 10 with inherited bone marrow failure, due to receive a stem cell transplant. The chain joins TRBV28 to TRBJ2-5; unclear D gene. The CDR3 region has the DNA TGTGCCAGCAGCCCCCAGGCCTTCCAAGAGACCCAGTACTTC. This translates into CASSPQAFQETQYF.